The 30 T cell receptor beta chains presented below share a single source sample, sequenced in a study of response to subunit inactivated influenza vaccine. MiXCR, run by TCRdb on the RT-PCR reads, gives a single entry per CDR3 protein. Altogether approximately 530,000 distinct CDR3 sequences are present, less than 8% being singletons, with the ten largest covering about an eighth. Sequencing used PBMCs from blood, obtained 23 months after vaccination. These receptors all come from a man between 50 and 69 years old who received an inactivated influenza vaccine.

V gene TRBV19 combines with J gene TRBJ1-5, with 7 bases that match TRBD1. Germline values: CDR1 LNHDA, CDR2 SQIVND (reference sequence). The CDR3 consists of 15 residues. J gave up 0 bases and V 10 bases, and 9 bases lay outside the gene matches. CDR3 nucleotides: TGTGCCACACGTACGACAGGGCCTAGCAATCAGCCCCAGCATTTT. Protein product: CATRTTGPSNQPQHF. Full variable domain (outside the CDR3, taken from reference TRBV19 and TRBJ1-5): DGGITQSPKYLFRKEGQNVTLSCEQNLNHDAMYWYRQDPGQGLRLIYYSQIVNDFQKGDIAEGYSVSREKKESFPLTVTSAQKNPTAFYLCATRTTGPSNQPQHFGDGTRLSIL.

The table lists this clonotype with a few counts. V gene TRBV27 combines with J gene TRBJ2-3, with D perhaps TRBD2 (6 bases). V lost 1 base and J 5 bases, leaving 7 bases between the germline ends. Germline assignment: CDR1 MNHEY and CDR2 SMNVEV (reference sequence). The CDR3 is made up of 13 amino acids. CDR3 nucleotides: TGTGCCAGCAGTTTATGGGACTTAGATACGCAGTATTTT. As protein: CASSLWDLDTQYF.

This clonotype has only a few counts. The chain carries TRBV7-2 and TRBJ1-2; D might be TRBD1 (5 bases). Germline V gene lookup returns CDR1 SGHTA and CDR2 FQGNSA. The CDR3 spans 16 residues. V gave up 2 bases and J gave up 5 bases, with 18 bases separating them. The CDR3 sequence: CASSLLAGGQGYGYTF. The DNA of the CDR3 is TGTGCCAGCAGCTTATTGGCCGGCGGGCAGGGATATGGCTACACCTTC.

The chain couples TRBV19 to TRBJ2-6; 7 bases align to TRBD1. V shed 4 bases and J 4 bases; nucleotides not matched to a gene: 7. Per the germline V gene, CDR1 is LNHDA and CDR2 is SQIVND (reference sequence). The CDR3 totals 16 residues. CDR3 amino acids: CASSTSDRAGANVLTF. In DNA form, the CDR3 reads TGTGCCAGTAGTACCTCCGACAGGGCCGGGGCCAACGTCCTGACTTTC.

The sample holds a few counts of this clonotype. One junction end does not reproduce the germline sequence, and a read error may be involved. The chain links TRBV5-1 to TRBJ2-5; D is perhaps TRBD2 (6 bases). The CDR3 extends over 17 amino acids. Per germline, CDR1 SGHRS and CDR2 YFSETQ. CDR3 protein: CASSSNRVTRRGETQHF. The CDR3 nucleotides are TGCGCCAGCAGCTCGAACCGGGTCACCCGCCGCGGGGAGACCCAGCACTTC.

This clonotype was detected only a few times. J is TRBJ2-3 and V is TRBV10-2; 9 bases are shared with TRBD2. Germline-derived CDR1 and CDR2 are WSHSY and SAAADI. CDR3 length equals 15 residues. V was pared by 6 bases and J by 3 bases, with 7 bases of the junction left unmatched. In DNA, the CDR3 is TGCGCCAGCAGGAGGGGTAGCGGGGGAACAGATACGCAGTATTTT. Translation gives CASRRGSGGTDTQYF.

This clonotype was seen at least ten times. The rearrangement links TRBV7-9 to TRBJ2-5, with D perhaps matching TRBD1 (5 bases). Germline values: CDR1 SEHNR, CDR2 FQNEAQ (reference sequence). The CDR3 loop spans 14 amino acids. Trimming stripped 5 bases from V and 4 bases from J, with 14 bases between. Written as DNA, the CDR3 is TGTGCCAGCAGCATCGGACACATTCGAGAGACCCAGTACTTC. Its translation: CASSIGHIRETQYF. Drawing the rest from reference TRBV7-9 and TRBJ2-5, the complete variable domain is DTGVSQNPRHKITKRGQNVTFRCDPISEHNRLYWYRQTLGQGPEFLTYFQNEAQLEKSRLLSDRFSAERPKGSFSTLEIQRTEQGDSAMYLCASSIGHIRETQYFGPGTRLLVL.

This clonotype was seen ten or more times. This rearrangement joins TRBV27 to TRBJ2-1, with a possible D match to TRBD2 (5 bases). Germline V CDR1 and CDR2: MNHEY, SMNVEV (reference sequence). The CDR3 length is 15 residues. V was cut by 5 bases and J by 2 bases, with 13 bases left in between. The CDR3 coding sequence is TGTGCCAGCAGTCTAGCCGACTTCCCCTACAATGAGCAGTTCTTC. Its protein product is CASSLADFPYNEQFF.

The sample holds a few counts of this clonotype. J is TRBJ2-5 and V is TRBV3-1, with D perhaps TRBD1 (6 bases). The V gene lost 2 bases and the J gene lost 0 bases, with 10 bases spanning the gap. The CDR3 extends over 15 amino acids. Germline CDR1 and CDR2: LGHDT and YNNKEL (reference sequence). The CDR3 sequence is CASSQTGLYQETQYF. The CDR3 DNA sequence: TGTGCCAGCAGCCAAACAGGGCTTTACCAAGAGACCCAGTACTTC.

This clonotype was detected only a few times. This chain joins TRBV20-1 and TRBJ2-5; D gene ambiguous. Trimming shortened V by 0 bases and J by 5 bases, and 13 bases separated the two germline ends. The CDR3 covers 14 residues. Germline CDR1 is DFQATT and CDR2 is SNEGSKA (reference sequence). The CDR3 is CSARDLGRVETQYF. The DNA for the CDR3 is TGCAGTGCTAGAGATCTGGGCCGGGTGGAGACCCAGTACTTC.

The J gene is TRBJ2-1, the V gene TRBV4-1; 8 nucleotides line up with TRBD2. This CDR3 spans 14 amino acids. The V and J ends lost 3 bases and 6 bases, in that order; junction bases with no gene match: 4. In germline, CDR1 is MGHRA, CDR2 YSYEKL. CDR3 coding DNA: TGCGCCAGCAGCCAGTTAGGGACTAGCAATGAGCAGTTCTTC. Translating it yields CASSQLGTSNEQFF.

The chain links TRBV6-5 to TRBJ2-3; 10 nucleotides align to TRBD2. This CDR3 spans 17 amino acids. J lost 3 bases, V lost 2 bases, and 8 bases had no gene match. Germline lookup yields CDR1 MNHEY and CDR2 SVGAGI. The CDR3 spells CASSYPIAGGRTDTQYF. The CDR3 nucleotides read TGTGCCAGCAGTTACCCTATAGCGGGGGGACGTACAGATACGCAGTATTTT.

A few counts support this clonotype. The chain recombines TRBV3-1 with TRBJ2-7; 11 nucleotides agree with TRBD2. V trimming: 0 bases; J trimming: 2 bases; junction bases outside the gene matches: 9. This CDR3 has 18 residues. Germline V gene sequence: CDR1 LGHDT, CDR2 YNNKEL (reference sequence). CDR3 loop: CASSQDKPSGGRAYEQYF. CDR3 sequence (DNA): TGTGCCAGCAGCCAAGATAAACCTAGCGGGGGGAGAGCCTACGAGCAGTACTTC.

V usage is TRBV10-3 and J usage is TRBJ2-7; perhaps D is TRBD1 or TRBD2 (5 bases each). CDR3 size: 12 residues. In germline, CDR1 is ENHRY, CDR2 SYGVKD. The ends were cut back, 8 bases at V and 5 bases at J, with 13 bases in the middle. The CDR3 DNA is TGTGCCATCGGGGGATCGCCCAACGAGCAGTACTTC. This sequence encodes CAIGGSPNEQYF.

About this clonotype: At one boundary the junction diverges from the germline segment, which might be a read error. The gene calls are TRBV12-3 or TRBV12-4 and TRBJ2-7; D may be TRBD2 (5 bases). The CDR3 is 15 residues long. The CDR3: CASSLERGSSYVQYF. CDR3 bases: TGTGCCAGCAGTTTAGAACGGGGATCGTCCTACGTGCAGTACTTC.

The CDR3 loop is CASSRVATNEKLFF. The CDR3 coding sequence is TGTGCCAGCAGCCGAGTTGCAACTAATGAAAAACTGTTTTTT. The rearrangement uses TRBV7-9 and TRBJ1-4; D remains ambiguous. The V end was cut by 5 bases, the J end by 0 bases, with 7 bases between. Germline V gene data show CDR1 as SEHNR and CDR2 as FQNEAQ (reference sequence). This CDR3 has 14 residues. The complete variable domain, with remaining parts taken from reference TRBV7-9 and TRBJ1-4, reads DTGVSQNPRHKITKRGQNVTFRCDPISEHNRLYWYRQTLGQGPEFLTYFQNEAQLEKSRLLSDRFSAERPKGSFSTLEIQRTEQGDSAMYLCASSRVATNEKLFFGSGTQLSVL.

The V call is TRBV11-2, the J call TRBJ1-6; 7 bases fit TRBD1. CDR1 is SGHAT, CDR2 FQNNGV, per germline. This CDR3 spans 15 amino acids. Trimming took 4 bases from V and 8 from J; bases not matched to a gene: 8. The CDR3 sequence: CASSWRQGRDSPLHF. Here the CDR3 DNA reads TGTGCCAGCAGCTGGAGACAGGGAAGAGATTCACCCCTCCACTTT.

The rearrangement uses TRBV24-1 and TRBJ1-5; D is unclear. CDR1 is KGHDR and CDR2 is SFDVKD in the germline V gene. The CDR3 is 14 residues long. V lost 3 bases and J 9 bases, leaving 14 bases between the germline ends. For the CDR3, the DNA is TGTGCCACCAGTGATACGGCGGGCCTTGGGCCCCAGCATTTT. This encodes CATSDTAGLGPQHF.

This clonotype has a handful of counts. The chain joins TRBV10-3 to TRBJ1-3; no clear D. Trimming pared 2 bases from V and 1 base from J, leaving 9 bases between. CDR3 length equals 15 residues. Per the germline V gene, CDR1 is ENHRY and CDR2 is SYGVKD. The DNA of the CDR3 is TGTGCCATCAGTGAGGGACTGAATTCTGGAAACACCATATATTTT. The encoded protein is CAISEGLNSGNTIYF.

Ten or more counts support this clonotype. The CDR3 loop is CASSLQRGGETQYF. CDR3 DNA: TGCGCCAGCAGCTTACAGCGAGGAGGGGAGACCCAGTACTTC. The rearrangement joins TRBV5-1 to TRBJ2-5; the D gene is possibly TRBD2 (6 bases). Deletions cut 2 bases from V and 5 bases from J, with 13 bases between. The CDR3 totals 14 residues. From germline, CDR1 is SGHRS and CDR2 YFSETQ.

The chain recombines TRBV12-3 or TRBV12-4 with TRBJ2-6; D tentatively reads TRBD1 or TRBD2 (5 bases each). The CDR3 contains 16 residues. The V end lost 3 bases, the J end lost 3 bases, and 12 bases lay between the germline ends. CDR3 sequence (DNA): TGTGCCAGCAGTTTTCTGGGGGTCGGTGGGGCCAACGTCCTGACTTTC. This sequence encodes CASSFLGVGGANVLTF.

This clonotype came up a few times. J is TRBJ2-5 and V is TRBV20-1; D not resolved. The CDR3 runs to 10 residues. Trimming took off 7 bases at V and 3 bases at J, with 6 bases between the two ends. Germline values: CDR1 DFQATT, CDR2 SNEGSKA (reference sequence). In nucleotides, the CDR3 is TGCAGTGGTAGGGAAGAGACCCAGTACTTC. Residues: CSGREETQYF.

This clonotype has at least ten counts. The rearrangement joins TRBV4-3 to TRBJ1-2; no clear D. CDR3 length: 15 amino acids. Germline CDR1 and CDR2: LGHNA and YSLEER. The V end was cut by 4 bases, the J end by 2 bases, with 14 bases between. The CDR3 sequence: CASSRGKTENYGYTF. The CDR3 DNA is TGCGCCAGCAGCCGCGGGAAGACGGAGAACTATGGCTACACCTTC.

This clonotype appeared a single time. V is TRBV6-5 and J is TRBJ1-2; D call uncertain. V lost 2 bases to trimming and J lost 9 bases, with 10 bases between them. The CDR3 has 12 residues. The germline CDR1 and CDR2 sequences are MNHEY and SVGAGI. CDR3 coding DNA: TGTGCCAGCAGTTACAGAGGGTATAGCTACACCTTC. Its translation is CASSYRGYSYTF.

The V call is TRBV6-5, the J call TRBJ1-1; D remains ambiguous. The V and J ends lost 0 bases and 4 bases respectively, with 9 bases between them. The CDR3 extends over 14 amino acids. Germline V gives CDR1 MNHEY, CDR2 SVGAGI. The CDR3 loop is CASSYSHGGTEAFF. In DNA, the CDR3 is TGTGCCAGCAGTTACTCGCATGGTGGCACTGAAGCTTTCTTT.

The rearrangement uses TRBV10-2 and TRBJ2-5; D call uncertain. Trimming stripped 3 bases from V and 7 bases from J, with 6 bases between. Germline V CDR1 and CDR2: WSHSY, SAAADI. CDR3 length: 11 residues. For the CDR3, the DNA is TGCGCCAGCAGTGATTTGGGGACCCAGTACTTC. Translating gives CASSDLGTQYF.

In this sample, this clonotype turned up a few times. The rearrangement joins TRBV11-2 to TRBJ1-5, with D tentatively TRBD1 (6 bases). The ends were cut back, 5 bases at V and 1 base at J, with 12 bases in the middle. Germline V lookup: CDR1 SGHAT, CDR2 FQNNGV. CDR3 length: 15 residues. This CDR3 reads CASSIGGNSNQPQHF. The CDR3 nucleotides are TGTGCCAGCAGCATAGGGGGAAACAGCAATCAGCCCCAGCATTTT.

This clonotype was seen a few times. The chain is built from TRBV12-3 or TRBV12-4 and TRBJ1-1; 7 bases agree with TRBD1. Losses at the gene ends were 5 bases for V and 1 base for J; bases not matched to a gene: 16. The CDR3 length is 18 residues. CDR3 coding DNA: TGTGCCAGCAGTGCACCTGGACAGGCTCTCTCGGGGAACACTGAAGCTTTCTTT. Translation: CASSAPGQALSGNTEAFF.

The chain links TRBV12-3 or TRBV12-4 to TRBJ2-1; 10 bases agree with TRBD1. Germline trimming cut 5 bases from V and 9 bases from J; bases unmatched to any gene: 7. The CDR3 has 14 amino acids. The CDR3 sequence: CASSAGQGNSEQFF. As DNA, the CDR3 is TGTGCCAGCAGTGCGGGACAGGGGAACAGTGAGCAGTTCTTC.

The chain employs TRBV20-1 and TRBJ1-1; no definite D call. Germline V gene data show CDR1 as DFQATT and CDR2 as SNEGSKA (reference sequence). The CDR3 covers 16 residues. Trimming removed 2 bases at V and 4 bases at J, with 20 bases between. CDR3 amino acids: CSARNSVPTEGTEAFF. As DNA, the CDR3 is TGCAGTGCTAGAAATTCCGTCCCCACTGAGGGCACTGAAGCTTTCTTT.